Each of the 15 T cell receptor beta chains below was sequenced from the same sample in a study of T cell repertoires in cytomegalovirus infection. For these TCRs, the target antigens are not known. TCRdb re-called the reads through MiXCR, storing one row per CDR3 protein. The sample lists about 920,000 distinct CDR3 sequences, 31% occurring once. Sequencing was performed on cultured CD8+ T cells from PBMCs, taken from culture after CMV antigen stimulation. Receptors originate from a human donor in good health (CMV status not recorded). Some clones in this sample may be carry-over from other donors' samples.

The chain couples TRBV12-3 or TRBV12-4 to TRBJ2-1, with 7 nucleotides matching TRBD1. This CDR3 is built from 13 residues. Unmatched junction bases numbered 5, after V lost 6 bases and J lost 6 bases. CDR3 protein: CASSKGQLNEQFF. The DNA for the CDR3 is TGTGCCAGCAGCAAGGGACAGCTCAATGAGCAGTTCTTC.

The gene calls are TRBV7-2 and TRBJ2-1, with TRBD2 identical over 7 bases. The V segment lost 3 bases and the J segment 7 bases; nucleotides outside the gene matches: 9. Germline V gene data show CDR1 as SGHTA and CDR2 as FQGNSA. The CDR3 runs 15 residues. The CDR3 is CASSFPEGRGNEQFF. The CDR3 bases are TGTGCCAGCAGCTTCCCGGAGGGGCGGGGGAATGAGCAGTTCTTC.

This chain joins TRBV2 and TRBJ2-7; 9 nucleotides align to TRBD1. Germline-derived CDR1 and CDR2 are SNHLY and FYNNEI. The CDR3 is 16 residues long. V gave up 4 bases and J gave up 3 bases; unmatched junction bases: 10. In DNA form, the CDR3 reads TGTGCCAGCAGTGTTCCGGGACAGGGTAGCGGCTACGAGCAGTACTTC. As protein: CASSVPGQGSGYEQYF.

Only a few counts were recorded for this clonotype. This chain connects TRBV4-2 to TRBJ1-1, with a weak D call TRBD1 (6 bases). The V end was cut by 0 bases, the J end by 4 bases, with 12 bases between. The V gene's germline CDR1 is LGHNA and CDR2 YNFKEQ. CDR3 length equals 15 residues. CDR3 sequence: CASSQDRADSTEAFF. DNA for the CDR3: TGTGCCAGCAGCCAAGATAGAGCGGACAGCACTGAAGCTTTCTTT.

This clonotype was detected a few times. V is TRBV10-3 and J is TRBJ1-1, with D possibly TRBD1 on 6 matching bases. Trimming shortened V by 3 bases and J by 4 bases, and 12 bases separated the two germline ends. Germline V gene data show CDR1 as ENHRY and CDR2 as SYGVKD. This CDR3 comprises 14 residues. The CDR3 region is CAISDGGLGTEAFF. In DNA form, the CDR3 reads TGTGCCATCAGTGACGGGGGGCTGGGCACTGAAGCTTTCTTT.

This clonotype was seen at least ten times. The genes are TRBV7-2 and TRBJ2-5; either TRBD1 or TRBD2 may fit D (6 bases each). Germline assignment: CDR1 SGHTA and CDR2 FQGNSA. V shed 2 bases and J shed 3 bases, with 13 bases lying between them. The CDR3 covers 15 residues. As DNA, the CDR3 is TGTGCCAGCAGCTTAAATGGGGGGCCCGAAGAGACCCAGTACTTC. Translation: CASSLNGGPEETQYF.

At least ten counts were recorded for this clonotype. The chain has TRBV7-6 and TRBJ2-5; possibly TRBD1 or TRBD2 for D (5 bases each). The CDR3 has 14 residues. Trimming left V 5 bases short and J 3 bases short, with 13 bases between. CDR1 and CDR2 (germline): SGHVS, FNYEAQ. Here the CDR3 DNA reads TGTGCCAGCAGCCTCTATGAGGGGAAAGAGACCCAGTACTTC. The encoded protein is CASSLYEGKETQYF. The full variable domain, completed using reference TRBV7-6 and TRBJ2-5, is GAGVSQSPRYKVTKRGQDVALRCDPISGHVSLYWYRQALGQGPEFLTYFNYEAQQDKSGLPNDRFSAERPEGSISTLTIQRTEQRDSAMYRCASSLYEGKETQYFGPGTRLLVL.

This clonotype was recorded at least ten times. The chain recombines TRBV7-2 with TRBJ2-5; the D is unclear. V gave up 3 bases and J gave up 4 bases, with 21 bases separating them. The CDR3 spans 17 residues. CDR1 is SGHTA and CDR2 is FQGNSA in the germline V gene. Here the CDR3 reads CASSFAPRRTELETQYF. For the CDR3, the DNA is TGTGCCAGCAGCTTTGCCCCTAGGCGGACCGAGTTAGAGACCCAGTACTTC.

This clonotype has just a few counts. This rearrangement joins TRBV6-5 to TRBJ1-2; D remains ambiguous. Germline V gene data show CDR1 as MNHEY and CDR2 as SVGAGI. Trimming shortened V by 0 bases and J by 0 bases, and 14 bases separated the two germline ends. This CDR3 spans 17 amino acids. Here the CDR3 reads CASSYSVTELSNYGYTF. The CDR3 DNA sequence: TGTGCCAGCAGTTACTCTGTAACAGAACTATCTAACTATGGCTACACCTTC.

This clonotype was seen only once. The chain carries TRBV12-3 or TRBV12-4 and TRBJ2-2; 11 bases match TRBD2. V lost 3 bases and J lost 1; bases outside the gene matches: 4. The CDR3 spans 17 residues. Here the CDR3 DNA reads TGTGCCAGCAGTTTTAGACTAGCGGGGCGGAACACCGGGGAGCTGTTTTTT. Encoded protein: CASSFRLAGRNTGELFF.

The genes are TRBV20-1 and TRBJ2-3; D is ambiguous. The V gene's germline CDR1 is DFQATT and CDR2 SNEGSKA (reference sequence). CDR3 size: 17 residues. V gave up 0 bases and J gave up 1 base, with 17 bases separating them. For the CDR3, the DNA is TGCAGTGCTAGAGACCTGGGGAAGAGGTTTGGCACAGATACGCAGTATTTT. Its protein product is CSARDLGKRFGTDTQYF.

The chain recombines TRBV4-1 with TRBJ2-1; D unclear. The V and J ends lost 2 bases and 12 bases respectively, with 8 bases between them. This CDR3 spans 11 amino acids. CDR1 is MGHRA, CDR2 YSYEKL, per germline. CDR3 sequence: CASSQTNRQFF. CDR3 bases: TGCGCCAGCAGCCAAACAAACCGGCAGTTCTTC.

This clonotype was detected a few times. The CDR3 here is CASSTRQAPEKLFF. CDR3 DNA sequence: TGTGCCAGCAGTACGAGACAGGCCCCTGAAAAACTGTTTTTT. The rearrangement links TRBV28 to TRBJ1-4; maybe TRBD1 (6 bases). Per the germline V gene, CDR1 is MDHEN and CDR2 is SYDVKM. The CDR3 length is 14 residues. The V end was cut by 5 bases, the J end by 7 bases, with 14 bases between.

The genes are TRBV4-1 and TRBJ2-5, with 9 nucleotides matching TRBD2. CDR3 length: 16 amino acids. CDR1 is MGHRA and CDR2 is YSYEKL in the germline V gene. V lost 0 bases to trimming and J lost 4 bases; unmatched junction nucleotides: 6. The CDR3 nucleotides are TGCGCCAGCAGCCAAGAGGCTAGCGGGGTATTAGAGACCCAGTACTTC. It specifies CASSQEASGVLETQYF.

V gene TRBV4-1 combines with J gene TRBJ1-2; 9 bases line up with TRBD1. The V and J ends lost 1 base and 10 bases, in that order; junction bases with no gene match: 10. The V gene's germline CDR1 is MGHRA and CDR2 YSYEKL. CDR3 length: 15 residues. The CDR3 bases are TGCGCCAGCAGCCAAGGGCCCCCGGGACAGGGATTCTACACCTTC. This gives the protein CASSQGPPGQGFYTF.